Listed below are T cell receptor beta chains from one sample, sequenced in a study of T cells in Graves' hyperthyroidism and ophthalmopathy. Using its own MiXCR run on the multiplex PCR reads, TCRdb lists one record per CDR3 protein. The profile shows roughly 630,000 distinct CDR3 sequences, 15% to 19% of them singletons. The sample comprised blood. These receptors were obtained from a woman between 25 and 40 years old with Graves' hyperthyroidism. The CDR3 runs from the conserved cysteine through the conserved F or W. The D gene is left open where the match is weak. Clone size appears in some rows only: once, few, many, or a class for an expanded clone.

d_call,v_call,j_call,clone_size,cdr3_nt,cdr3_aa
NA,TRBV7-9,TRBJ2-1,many,TGTGCCAGCAGCTTACCGCCCTACAATGAGCAGTTCTTC,CASSLPPYNEQFF
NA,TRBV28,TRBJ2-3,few,TGTGCCAGCAGTTTCTTCCCCAGGGGCGCCGCCTCTAGCACAGATACGCAGTATTTT,CASSFFPRGAASSTDTQYF
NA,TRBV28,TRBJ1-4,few,TGTGCCAGCAGTTTCCAGGACGGATCAACTAATGAAAAACTGTTTTTT,CASSFQDGSTNEKLFF
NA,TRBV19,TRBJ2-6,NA,TGTGCCAGTAGTATTTTGGGGCAGGGGAGCTCTGGGGCCAACGTCCTGACTTTC,CASSILGQGSSGANVLTF
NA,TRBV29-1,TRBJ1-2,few,TGCAGCGTTGACGGTTCCACTGGCTACACCTTC,CSVDGSTGYTF
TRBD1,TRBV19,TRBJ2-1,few,TGTGCCAGTAGTATCGGACAGGACTCCTACAATGAGCAGTTCTTC,CASSIGQDSYNEQFF
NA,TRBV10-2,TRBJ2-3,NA,TGCGCCAGCAGTGAAATTGTCCACACAGATACGCAGTATTTT,CASSEIVHTDTQYF
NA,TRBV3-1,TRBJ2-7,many,TGTGCCAGCAGCCAATTTTACGAGCAGTACTTC,CASSQFYEQYF
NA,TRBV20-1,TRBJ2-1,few,TGCAGTGCCCAGCCCACGTTTCGGGCCTTTCCCAGTGAGCAGTTCTTC,CSAQPTFRAFPSEQFF
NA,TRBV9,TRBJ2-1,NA,TGTGCCAGCAGCGTAGGGGGAGGAGGTCACAATGAGCAGTTCTTC,CASSVGGGGHNEQFF
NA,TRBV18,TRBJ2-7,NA,TGTGCCAGCTCACCTCAACAGGGTATCAGGACCTACGAGCAGTACTTC,CASSPQQGIRTYEQYF
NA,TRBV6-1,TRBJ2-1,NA,TGTGCCAGCAACCCCGGGACTTTTCCCTACAATGAGCAGTTCTTC,CASNPGTFPYNEQFF
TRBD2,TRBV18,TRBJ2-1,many,TGTGCCAGCTCTCCACTCGGACTAGCCAATGAGCAGTTCTTC,CASSPLGLANEQFF
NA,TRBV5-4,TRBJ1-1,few,TGTGCCAGCAGCTACAACCCAGGGAGCCCCATGAACACTGAAGCTTTCTTT,CASSYNPGSPMNTEAFF
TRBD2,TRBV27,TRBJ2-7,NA,TGTGCCAGCAGTTACATAGCGGGAGCCGGCGAGCAGTACTTC,CASSYIAGAGEQYF
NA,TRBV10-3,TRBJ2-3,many,TGTGCCATCAGTAACGCGGATACGCAGTATTTT,CAISNADTQYF
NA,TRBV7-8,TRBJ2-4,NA,TGTGCCAGCAGCCAATTTGCCAAAAACATTCAGTACTTC,CASSQFAKNIQYF
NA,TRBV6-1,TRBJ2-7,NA,TGTGCCAGCACAGGGCAGTACTTC,CASTGQYF
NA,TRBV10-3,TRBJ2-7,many,TGTGCCATCAGTGGGACAGAGACCTACGAGCAGTACTTC,CAISGTETYEQYF
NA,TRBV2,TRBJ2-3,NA,TGTGCCAGCAGTGGCCCGGGACCTAGGGCAGATACGCAGTATTTT,CASSGPGPRADTQYF
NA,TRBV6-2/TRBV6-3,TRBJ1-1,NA,TGTGCCAGCAGTAAAACGTGGAAGCGCGGCACTGAAGCTTTCTTT,CASSKTWKRGTEAFF
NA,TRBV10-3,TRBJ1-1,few,TGTGCCATCAGGGGACAAATAATGAACACTGAAGCTTTCTTT,CAIRGQIMNTEAFF
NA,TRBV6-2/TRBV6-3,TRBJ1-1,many,TGTGCCAGCAGTTACTCCGATCCCCTGGAAGCTTTCTTT,CASSYSDPLEAFF
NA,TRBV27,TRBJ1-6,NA,TGTGCCAGCAGTTTAGGTCGTCAGGGGATAAGTAATTCACCCCTCCACTTT,CASSLGRQGISNSPLHF
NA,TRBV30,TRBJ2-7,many,TGTGCCTGGAGTGTATTGATGCGCGAGCAGTACTTC,CAWSVLMREQYF
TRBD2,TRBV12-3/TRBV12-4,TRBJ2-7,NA,TGTGCCAGCAGAGTAGCGGGGGACTTCTACGAGCAGTACTTC,CASRVAGDFYEQYF
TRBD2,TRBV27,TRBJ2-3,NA,TGTGCCAGCAGTTGGGTTGCGGGAGGGCCAGTGGGTACAGATACGCAGTATTTT,CASSWVAGGPVGTDTQYF
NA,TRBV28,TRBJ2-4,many,TGTGCCAGCAGTTTTCCGGGACTAGCCAAAAACATTCAGTACTTC,CASSFPGLAKNIQYF
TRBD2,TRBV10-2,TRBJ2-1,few,TGCGCCAGCACACCTGGGCCGGAGAATAGCGGGCAGCCCTACAATGAGCAGTTCTTC,CASTPGPENSGQPYNEQFF
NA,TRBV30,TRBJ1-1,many,TGTGCCTGGAGTGGGCCCAGGGTGAACACTGAAGCTTTCTTT,CAWSGPRVNTEAFF
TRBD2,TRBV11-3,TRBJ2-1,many,TGTGCCAGCAGCTTAGGCGGGAGTATCGGCTCCTACAATGAGCAGTTCTTC,CASSLGGSIGSYNEQFF
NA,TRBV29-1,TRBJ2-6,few,TGCAGCGTTGAGGGTTTCTCTGGGGCCAACGTCCTGACTTTC,CSVEGFSGANVLTF
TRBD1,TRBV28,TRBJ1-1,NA,TGTGCCAGCAGTACAGGGGACCGCCTATTTGGCACTGAAGCTTTCTTT,CASSTGDRLFGTEAFF
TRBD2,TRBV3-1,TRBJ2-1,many,TGTGCCAGCAGCCAGGATTTGCGGGAGTTTTGGAATGAGCAGTTCTTC,CASSQDLREFWNEQFF
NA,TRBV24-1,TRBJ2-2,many,TGTGCCACCAGTGATTTGCCGCAGGGTGGAACCGGGGAGCTGTTTTTT,CATSDLPQGGTGELFF
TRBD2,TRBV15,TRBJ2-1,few,TGTGCCACAGGAACGGGACTAGCCCACAATGAGCAGTTCTTC,CATGTGLAHNEQFF
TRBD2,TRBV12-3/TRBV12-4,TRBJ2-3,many,TGTGCCAGCAGTCCCAGAGCGGGAAGCACAGATACGCAGTATTTT,CASSPRAGSTDTQYF
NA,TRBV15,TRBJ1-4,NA,TGTGCCACCAGCAGAGATCTAGTACGGTCTAATGAAAAACTGTTTTTT,CATSRDLVRSNEKLFF
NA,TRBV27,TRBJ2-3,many,TGTGCCAGCAGTCGAGGGAGCGGGAGCACAGATACGCAGTATTTT,CASSRGSGSTDTQYF
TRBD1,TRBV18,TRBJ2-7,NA,TGTGCCAGCTCACCGGACACCCGGGACAGCAACTACGAGCAGTACTTC,CASSPDTRDSNYEQYF
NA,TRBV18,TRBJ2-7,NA,TGTGCCAGCTCACCCTACGGCACGAGGATCGAGAAGCAGTACTTC,CASSPYGTRIEKQYF